This is a list of T cell receptor beta chains from one sample in a study of tumor-infiltrating lymphocytes in primary liver carcinoma. TCRdb re-called the multiplex PCR reads with MiXCR, one entry per CDR3 protein. The sample yields about 96,000 distinct CDR3 sequences, roughly 70% seen once. Input material: tumor-adjacent normal liver tissue. The receptors shown here come from a middle-aged man with primary liver carcinoma and hepatitis B virus infection. Both conserved end residues are part of each CDR3. The D gene is left open where the match is weak. Not all rows give a size; the values are once, few, many and, for expanded clones, a class.

- | TRBJ1-5 | TRBV6-6 | - | CASSLPQDSNQPQDF | TGTGCCAGTAGCCTCCCCCAGGACTCAAATCAGCCCCAGGATTTT
- | TRBJ2-2 | TRBV6-5 | - | CTSSRKQNTGELFF | TGTACCAGCAGCAGGAAGCAGAACACCGGGGAGCTGTTTTTT
TRBD2 | TRBJ2-1 | TRBV20-1 | - | CSARVVGGYNEQFF | TGCAGTGCCCGAGTAGTGGGAGGGTACAATGAGCAGTTCTTC
- | TRBJ1-2 | TRBV5-4 | - | CASCLAGRGRTNYGYTF | TGTGCCAGCTGCTTGGCCGGACGGGGGAGAACTAACTATGGCTACACCTTC
- | TRBJ2-1 | TRBV28 | - | CASSLRNSYNEQFF | TGTGCCAGCAGTTTGCGGAACTCCTACAATGAGCAGTTCTTC
TRBD1 | TRBJ2-2 | TRBV5-1 | - | CASLSGQGNTRELFF | TGCGCCAGCCTCTCGGGACAGGGCAACACCAGGGAGCTGTTTTTT
TRBD2 | TRBJ2-1 | TRBV7-2 | once | CASSTLLAGGGFEQFF | TGTGCCAGCAGCACCCTACTAGCGGGGGGTGGGTTTGAGCAGTTCTTC
- | TRBJ2-7 | TRBV12-3/TRBV12-4 | - | CVSFVGSGYEQYF | TGTGTCAGTTTTGTAGGGTCAGGGTACGAGCAGTATTTC
- | TRBJ2-7 | TRBV11-2 | - | CACSLSVGISYEQYF | TGTGCCTGCAGCTTATCTGTGGGAATATCGTACGAGCAGTACTTC
- | TRBJ2-1 | TRBV11-2 | - | CASTLGQGSYYEQFF | TGTGCCAGCACCTTAGGCCAGGGATCCTACTATGAGCAGTTCTTC
- | TRBJ2-7 | TRBV6-6 | - | CASSYLDGSYERYF | TGTGCCAGCAGTTACCTGGATGGCTCCTACGAGCGGTACTTT
- | TRBJ2-1 | TRBV20-1 | - | CSARVASPGEQFF | TGCAGTGCTAGAGTGGCTAGTCCGGGCGAGCAGTTCTTC
- | TRBJ2-2 | TRBV29-1 | - | CTVDQGGTGKLFF | TGCACCGTTGACCAGGGGGGCACCGGGAAGCTGTTTTTT
- | TRBJ2-1 | TRBV11-2 | few | CASSLDRWADNEQFF | TGCGCCAGCAGCTTAGATCGTTGGGCGGACAATGAGCAGTTCTTC
TRBD1 | TRBJ2-7 | TRBV11-2 | - | CASSLVRDRDPYEQYF | TGCGCCAGCAGCTTGGTGCGGGACAGGGACCCCTACGAGCAGTACTTC
- | TRBJ2-6 | TRBV2 | - | CASSPVVGANVMTF | TGTGCCAGCAGCCCCGTAGTTGGTGCCAACGTCATGACTTTC
- | TRBJ1-1 | TRBV6-2/TRBV6-3 | once | CASSPDSSSEALF | TGTGCCAGCAGCCCGGACAGTTCTTCTGAAGCTTTGTTT
- | TRBJ2-1 | TRBV24-1 | few | CATSDSGGDSYNEQFF | TGTGCCACCAGTGATTCTGGCGGGGACTCCTACAATGAGCAGTTCTTC